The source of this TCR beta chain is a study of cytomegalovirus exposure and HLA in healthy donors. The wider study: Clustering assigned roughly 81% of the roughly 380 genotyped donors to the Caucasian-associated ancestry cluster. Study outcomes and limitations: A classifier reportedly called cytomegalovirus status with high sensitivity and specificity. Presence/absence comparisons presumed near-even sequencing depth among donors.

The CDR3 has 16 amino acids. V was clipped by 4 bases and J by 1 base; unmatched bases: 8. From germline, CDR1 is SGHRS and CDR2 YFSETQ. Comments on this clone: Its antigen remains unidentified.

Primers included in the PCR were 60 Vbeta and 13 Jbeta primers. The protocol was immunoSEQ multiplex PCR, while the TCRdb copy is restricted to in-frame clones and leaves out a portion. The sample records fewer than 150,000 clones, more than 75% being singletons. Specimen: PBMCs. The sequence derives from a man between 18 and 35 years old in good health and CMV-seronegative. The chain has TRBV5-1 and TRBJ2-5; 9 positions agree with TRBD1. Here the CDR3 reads CASSKPWTGAQETQYF. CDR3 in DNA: TGCGCCAGCAGCAAACCCTGGACAGGGGCCCAAGAGACCCAGTACTTC. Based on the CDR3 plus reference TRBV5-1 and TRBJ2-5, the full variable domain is KAGVTQTPRYLIKTRGQQVTLSCSPISGHRSVSWYQQTPGQGLQFLFEYFSETQRNKGNFPGRFSGRQFSNSRSEMNVSTLELGDSALYLCASSKPWTGAQETQYFGPGTRLLVL.